The rows below give T cell receptor beta chains drawn from one sample of a study of CD8 T cells in ankylosing spondylitis. Via MiXCR, TCRdb re-called the 5' RACE reads, giving one row per CDR3 protein. The sample shows approximately 300,000 distinct CDR3 sequences, more than 20% of them seen only once. What was sequenced was blood, either unsorted or a sorted T cell fraction (not recorded which). Receptors originate from a female donor with ankylosing spondylitis or in good health (not recorded which). The CDR3 runs from the conserved cysteine through the conserved F or W. Each record gives: V gene, clone size, CDR3 protein. Not all rows give a size; the values are once, few, many and, for expanded clones, a class.

v_call: TRBV6-5; clone_size: few; cdr3_aa: CASSYRRTRSDNEQFF
v_call: TRBV29-1; clone_size: many; cdr3_aa: CSVALQGYEQFF
v_call: TRBV7-2; clone_size: NA; cdr3_aa: CASSSNVGGSEAFF
v_call: TRBV11-2; clone_size: NA; cdr3_aa: CASSSPRASGKYEQYF
v_call: TRBV29-1; clone_size: NA; cdr3_aa: CSARMAYEQYF
v_call: TRBV7-9; clone_size: NA; cdr3_aa: CASSLQAGAGLGTQYF
v_call: TRBV25-1; clone_size: NA; cdr3_aa: CASSSIRGGQETQYF
v_call: TRBV6-6; clone_size: many; cdr3_aa: CASSYSGETQYF
v_call: TRBV11-2; clone_size: NA; cdr3_aa: CASSLGVAGSYQETQYF
v_call: TRBV12-3/TRBV12-4; clone_size: few; cdr3_aa: CASSLDSRAGQPQHF
v_call: TRBV18; clone_size: many; cdr3_aa: CASSQGQRSTGELFF
v_call: TRBV6-5; clone_size: few; cdr3_aa: CASSYGALGTDTQYF
v_call: TRBV7-2; clone_size: NA; cdr3_aa: CASSLSGTGVSIEQFF
v_call: TRBV12-3/TRBV12-4; clone_size: few; cdr3_aa: CASRAAGGRATQYF
v_call: TRBV7-2; clone_size: few; cdr3_aa: CASSLERGPGTEAFF
v_call: TRBV18; clone_size: NA; cdr3_aa: CASSPLTGTDEQYF
v_call: TRBV18; clone_size: NA; cdr3_aa: CASSREGRGEQYF
v_call: TRBV20-1; clone_size: NA; cdr3_aa: CSAREGYEQYF
v_call: TRBV29-1; clone_size: NA; cdr3_aa: CSALGETQYF
v_call: TRBV5-1; clone_size: many; cdr3_aa: CASSIFSGGLGANVLTF
v_call: TRBV11-2; clone_size: NA; cdr3_aa: CASSLGDLTNNEQFF
v_call: TRBV28; clone_size: NA; cdr3_aa: CASSRPGQGSETQYF
v_call: TRBV6-6; clone_size: NA; cdr3_aa: CASSLARPHEQYF
v_call: TRBV20-1; clone_size: NA; cdr3_aa: CSALGRGGETQYF
v_call: TRBV12-5; clone_size: many; cdr3_aa: CASALDLGTQYF
v_call: TRBV5-6; clone_size: NA; cdr3_aa: CASSPLDGQGLLFF
v_call: TRBV3-1; clone_size: NA; cdr3_aa: CASSLRTGIDIQYF
v_call: TRBV5-5; clone_size: few; cdr3_aa: CASTRRDNQETQYF
v_call: TRBV14; clone_size: few; cdr3_aa: CASSQGSHGEQFF
v_call: TRBV4-3; clone_size: NA; cdr3_aa: CASSSSGLDTDTQYF
v_call: TRBV9; clone_size: NA; cdr3_aa: CASSVGRPGSEQFF
v_call: TRBV5-4; clone_size: NA; cdr3_aa: CATRLDRGLTDTQYF
v_call: TRBV5-1; clone_size: NA; cdr3_aa: CASSFLRDSTNEQFF
v_call: TRBV6-1; clone_size: NA; cdr3_aa: CASSVGLGQYGYTF
v_call: TRBV7-2; clone_size: many; cdr3_aa: CASSLAPATDTQYF
v_call: TRBV20-1; clone_size: many; cdr3_aa: CSASVTSENSYEQYF
v_call: TRBV3-1; clone_size: NA; cdr3_aa: CASSHREGLDEQYF
v_call: TRBV20-1; clone_size: NA; cdr3_aa: CSASRTSGRDEQFF
v_call: TRBV6-1; clone_size: few; cdr3_aa: CASSPGTGVVDEQFF
v_call: TRBV7-2; clone_size: NA; cdr3_aa: CASSFSLDTQYF
v_call: TRBV7-3; clone_size: few; cdr3_aa: CASSLGYHGDEQFF
v_call: TRBV5-1; clone_size: NA; cdr3_aa: CASSYRGGNTIYF
v_call: TRBV20-1; clone_size: NA; cdr3_aa: CSARAADIPGIYGYTF
v_call: TRBV4-3; clone_size: few; cdr3_aa: CASSQRTGEGNEQFF
v_call: TRBV6-2/TRBV6-3; clone_size: few; cdr3_aa: CASSSLRLAGGTGELFF
v_call: TRBV12-3/TRBV12-4; clone_size: few; cdr3_aa: CASTPGTGTYGYTF
v_call: TRBV7-9; clone_size: many; cdr3_aa: CASSPKGLAGGGETQYF
v_call: TRBV9; clone_size: few; cdr3_aa: CASSVQSRPSETQYF
v_call: TRBV2; clone_size: NA; cdr3_aa: CASRPDTYEQYF
v_call: TRBV12-3/TRBV12-4; clone_size: many; cdr3_aa: CASREQRENSEQFF
v_call: TRBV10-3; clone_size: many; cdr3_aa: CAIKGEGTDTQYF
v_call: TRBV10-3; clone_size: many; cdr3_aa: CAISDRDRESYEQYF
v_call: TRBV13; clone_size: few; cdr3_aa: CASSLGGQNSDSPLHF
v_call: TRBV2; clone_size: NA; cdr3_aa: CASGGTSGQETQYF
v_call: TRBV5-6; clone_size: many; cdr3_aa: CASSTFRASYNEQFF
v_call: TRBV5-5; clone_size: NA; cdr3_aa: CASSLTPTYEQYF
v_call: TRBV20-1; clone_size: few; cdr3_aa: CSAMTSGSIYEQYF
v_call: TRBV20-1; clone_size: NA; cdr3_aa: CSASPIEANEKLFF
v_call: TRBV6-1; clone_size: many; cdr3_aa: CASNQPGTVEAFF